This TCR beta chain was recorded in a study of molecular identifiers for immune sequencing clone quantification. Notes on the study in general: Spiked Jurkat TCR RNA equivalent to one cell was reportedly detectable in some 960,000 naive cells.

From germline, CDR1 is MNHEY and CDR2 SMNVEV (reference sequence). Trimming cost V 5 bases and J 10 bases, with 12 bases left between them. The CDR3 sequence is 13 residues long. This clonotype occurred a few times. Its antigen remains unidentified. Previously described methods and listed TCR primers were employed for the bulk TCR libraries. TCRdb analysed the PCR reads with MiXCR anew, one entry per CDR3 protein. The sample yields approximately 590,000 distinct CDR3 sequences, 25% seen once. Naive CD8 libraries came from approximately 20,000 to 1,000,000 sorted cells with 10%, 30% or 50% RNA. CD8+CD4-CCR7+CD45RA+ cells were sorted as naive CD8 T cells.

The sequenced sample was naive CD8+ T cells from blood, with Jurkat cell RNA spiked in. Subset reported: FACS-sorted CD8+CD4-CCR7+CD45RA+ naive T cells. This clonotype originated in a human donor in good health. Some libraries in this study had Jurkat cell RNA spiked in. The genes are TRBV27 and TRBJ1-6; D possibly corresponds to TRBD1 (6 bases). This CDR3 is CASSPAGVSPLHF. DNA for the CDR3: TGTGCCAGCAGTCCAGCAGGGGTCTCACCCCTCCACTTT.